Sequencing of this T cell receptor (beta chain) was carried out in a study of T-cell memory formation after mild COVID-19. Study overall: TCR clusters largely stayed donor specific.

There are 13 residues in the CDR3. The germline V and J ends were trimmed by 5 bases and 6 bases, with 14 bases remaining between them. Germline V lookup: CDR1 SGHTA, CDR2 FQGNSA. Each CDR3 protein is one row after TCRdb ran MiXCR on the 5' RACE reads. The profile shows roughly 600,000 distinct CDR3 sequences, around 17% of them singletons. Study-level results: Shrinking CD4+ clones were chiefly CM and EM; CD8+ ones were chiefly EMRA. Within pre-infection memory, some responding clones were found, suggesting cross-reactive memory joined.

The table lists this clonotype with a few counts. No antigen is known for it. V is TRBV7-2 and J is TRBJ2-7; no definite D call. Material: PBMCs or a T cell subset sorted from them (not recorded which). The clonotype was recovered from an adult woman who had mild COVID-19 (a few samples of this study predate the infection). Cell type and time point are not known. The CDR3 sequence: CASSQYPGTEQYF. CDR3 DNA sequence: TGTGCCAGCAGCCAATACCCCGGTACCGAGCAGTACTTC.